This T cell receptor (beta chain) was sequenced during a study of blood T cell repertoires in COVID-19. Looking at the study overall: COVID-19 samples collected from the United States, Italy and Spain covered acute and convalescent phases. T cells, B-cell-depleted T cells, or PBMCs supplied cDNA or gDNA.

The protocol was immunoSEQ multiplex PCR, while the TCRdb copy is restricted to in-frame clones and leaves out a portion. The sample has about 160,000 clones; over 80% are singletons. The V gene's germline CDR1 is GTSNPN and CDR2 SVGIG (reference sequence). The V and J ends lost 2 bases and 1 base, in that order; junction bases with no gene match: 8. The CDR3 spans 15 residues. The sequence was obtained from a woman aged 50 to 60 with acute or convalescent COVID-19. Sample: peripheral blood. The V and J genes are TRBV30 and TRBJ2-7; 7 nucleotides agree with TRBD1. The CDR3 DNA reads as TGTGCCTGGAGTAAAGTCAGGGACAGTTCCTACGAGCAGTACTTC. Amino acid sequence: CAWSKVRDSSYEQYF.